This TCR beta chain was identified during a study of read filtering for tumor transcriptome and immune sequencing. At the level of the study: TCR-mapped reads were about 4.05 to 11 million with IR-seq versus about 85 to 1273 with RNA-seq.

Study-level findings and limits: This fraction held mixed bone marrow immune cells after CD138-negative sorting. Without single-read clonotypes, shared clonotype proportions correlated more between IR-seq and RNA-seq.

Many counts were recorded for this clonotype. What it binds is not known. Sampling of bone marrow took place during active disease in every patient. Molecular barcoded adaptors covering alpha/delta and beta/gamma chains were used on approximately 400 ng RNA. Via MiXCR, TCRdb re-called the reads, giving one row per CDR3 protein. The sample consists of about 62,000 distinct CDR3 sequences, around 19% of them appearing once. This clonotype was obtained from a donor aged 40 or over with multiple myeloma. Material for sequencing was a population of CD138-negative cells sorted from bone marrow.

Here the CDR3 DNA reads TGCGCCAGCAAAGAGCGGGGGGGGGTCAATGAGCAGTTCTTC. This translates into CASKERGGVNEQFF. V and J are TRBV4-1 and TRBJ2-1; 10 bases fit TRBD2. The CDR3 is 14 amino acids. The germline V gene has CDR1 MGHRA and CDR2 YSYEKL. J gave up 6 bases and V 7 bases, and 6 bases lay outside the gene matches.